Each of the 12 T cell receptor beta chains below was sequenced from the same sample in a study of cytomegalovirus exposure and HLA in healthy donors. The study ran its PCR with 60 Vbeta and 13 Jbeta primers. Sequencing was performed with immunoSEQ multiplex PCR; in TCRdb, only in-frame clones are kept and a portion is missing. Counted here are about 120,000 clones, around three quarters occurring once; the ten biggest clones make up 2.5% to 3.5%. The source material was PBMCs. The receptor set was obtained from a woman aged 40 to 50 in good health and CMV-seropositive.

This clone was detected only once. The chain couples TRBV7-2 to TRBJ2-7, with 8 bases fitting TRBD1. V lost 5 bases, J lost 4 bases, and 13 bases stayed unmatched. CDR1 and CDR2 from the germline V gene are SGHTA and FQGNSA. The CDR3 consists of 16 residues. CDR3 nucleotides: TGTGCCAGCAGCATCGCGGCCGGGACAGGAGATTACGAGCAGTACTTC. This sequence encodes CASSIAAGTGDYEQYF.

This chain uses TRBV7-3 with TRBJ1-2; perhaps TRBD1 as D (6 bases). The V end was cut by 5 bases, the J end by 2 bases, with 12 bases between. The CDR3 loop spans 14 amino acids. The germline gives CDR1 SGHTA, CDR2 FQGTGA. The CDR3 sequence: CASSPRGGNYGYTF. The CDR3 bases are TGTGCCAGCAGCCCTAGGGGGGGCAACTATGGCTACACCTTC. The full variable domain, completed using reference TRBV7-3 and TRBJ1-2, is GAGVSQTPSNKVTEKGKYVELRCDPISGHTALYWYRQSLGQGPEFLIYFQGTGAADDSGLPNDRFFAVRPEGSVSTLKIQRTERGDSAVYLCASSPRGGNYGYTFGSGTRLTVV.

V is TRBV10-1 and J is TRBJ2-7, with 10 bases that match TRBD1. Germline CDR1 reads WNHNN; CDR2 reads SYGVQD (reference sequence). This CDR3 region has 15 residues. Trimming cost V 5 bases and J 5 bases; bases outside gene matches: 9. In DNA, the CDR3 is TGCGCCAGCAGTTCTTTCGGACAGGGGGTCAACGAGCAGTACTTC. Its protein is CASSSFGQGVNEQYF.

The V call is TRBV29-1, the J call TRBJ2-3, with 14 bases lining up with TRBD2. The CDR3 loop spans 22 amino acids. V lost 5 bases to trimming and J lost 2 bases; unmatched junction nucleotides: 24. CDR1 and CDR2 (germline): SQVTM, ANQGSEA. The CDR3: CSVPGRTAPGLAGVPDTDTQYF. Written as DNA, the CDR3 is TGCAGCGTTCCGGGACGGACAGCCCCGGGACTAGCGGGAGTGCCTGACACAGATACGCAGTATTTT.

CDR3 DNA: TGTGCCAGCAGTAGTAAACGGTTAACCGGGGGGCCCAGGTACAATGAGCAGTTCTTC. Protein: CASSSKRLTGGPRYNEQFF. V is TRBV27 and J is TRBJ2-1; D possibly corresponds to TRBD2 (7 bases). The CDR3 has 19 residues. V was clipped by 5 bases and J by 4 bases, with 27 bases between them. The germline V gene encodes CDR1 MNHEY and CDR2 SMNVEV (reference sequence).

The chain carries TRBV6-1 and TRBJ2-7, with 9 bases lining up with TRBD1. CDR1 is MNHNS and CDR2 is SASEGT in the germline V gene. V was clipped by 4 bases and J by 3 bases; unmatched bases: 4. There are 14 residues in the CDR3. The CDR3 sequence is CASSVGDRDYEQYF. The CDR3 DNA is TGTGCCAGCAGTGTAGGGGACAGGGACTACGAGCAGTACTTC.

The chain recombines TRBV19 with TRBJ1-5; 8 nucleotides match TRBD1. Germline-derived CDR1 and CDR2 are LNHDA and SQIVND (reference sequence). This CDR3 contains 17 residues. V trimming: 0 bases; J trimming: 4 bases; junction bases outside the gene matches: 8. The DNA for the CDR3 is TGTGCCAGTAGTATAGACTCGAAGACAGGGGTAAATCAGCCCCAGCATTTT. Translated, it gives CASSIDSKTGVNQPQHF.

The genes are TRBV30 and TRBJ1-6; 9 bases align to TRBD1. The CDR3 is 13 amino acids. With V trimmed by 1 base and J by 10 bases, 2 bases remained unmatched. Germline values: CDR1 GTSNPN, CDR2 SVGIG (reference sequence). The CDR3 loop is CAWSGDRESPLHF. The CDR3, as DNA: TGTGCCTGGAGTGGGGACAGGGAGTCACCCCTCCACTTT.

The chain employs TRBV27 and TRBJ1-6, with 11 bases fitting TRBD1. V trimming: 8 bases; J trimming: 9 bases; junction bases outside the gene matches: 9. The length of the CDR3 is 15 residues. Germline-derived CDR1 and CDR2 are MNHEY and SMNVEV (reference sequence). CDR3 protein: CASQRGGQGVSPLHF. DNA for the CDR3: TGTGCCAGCCAGCGGGGGGGACAGGGGGTTTCACCCCTCCACTTT.

This rearrangement joins TRBV19 to TRBJ1-5; possibly TRBD1 for D (6 bases). V shed 3 bases and J shed 6 bases, with 12 bases lying between them. Germline CDR1 and CDR2: LNHDA and SQIVND (reference sequence). The CDR3 consists of 14 residues. CDR3 DNA sequence: TGTGCCAGTAGTATTACAGGGCTTGGTCAGCCCCAGCATTTT. It specifies CASSITGLGQPQHF.

The J gene is TRBJ1-2, the V gene TRBV5-6; possibly TRBD1 for D (6 bases). CDR1 is SGHDT and CDR2 is YYEEEE in the germline V gene. The CDR3 runs 16 residues. Trimming stripped 0 bases from V and 2 bases from J, with 14 bases between. CDR3 nucleotide sequence: TGTGCCAGCAGCTTGGCACCGGGACAATCCAACTATGGCTACACCTTC. As protein: CASSLAPGQSNYGYTF.

The rearrangement uses TRBV11-2 and TRBJ2-3, with D perhaps TRBD2 (5 bases). V gave up 8 bases and J gave up 8 bases, with 11 bases separating them. The CDR3 spans 11 residues. Germline loops: CDR1 SGHAT, CDR2 FQNNGV. The CDR3 protein is CASEIGGTQYF. For the CDR3, the DNA is TGTGCCAGCGAAATAGGAGGTACGCAGTATTTT.